At least ten counts were recorded for the clone carrying this TCR beta chain. Antigen specificity is unknown. These data originate in a study of regulatory T cells in long-lasting Graves disease. Study results and caveats: There were preferences for TRBV28, TRBJ1-2 and TRBJ2-5 in persistent disease. Public clonotype sharing was higher in persistent than newly diagnosed patients.

With iRepertoire HTBI primers and Arm-PCR of CDR3 regions, TCR beta libraries were built. One entry per CDR3 protein, called by TCRdb with MiXCR from the multiplex PCR reads. The sample shows about 430,000 distinct CDR3 sequences, roughly 15% of them seen only once. The time point: newly diagnosed GD, antithyroid drugs for less than 3 months. PBMCs were the source of the RNA used for TCR sequencing. V was trimmed by 5 bases and J by 3 bases, leaving 18 bases between them. This CDR3 is built from 16 residues. The germline V gene encodes CDR1 SGHTA and CDR2 FQGNSA. In addition, the sample was reused for a study of T cells in Graves' hyperthyroidism and ophthalmopathy.

The V gene is TRBV7-2, the J gene TRBJ2-3; D remains ambiguous. Sequencing used peripheral blood mononuclear cells (PBMCs), obtained at new diagnosis, from a patient treated with antithyroid drugs. This clonotype was obtained from a woman between 35 and 50 years old with Graves disease. CDR3 protein: CASSPRPHAGTDTQYF. The CDR3 DNA is TGTGCCAGCAGCCCCCGTCCACACGCTGGAACAGATACGCAGTATTTT. The whole variable domain, remainder taken from reference TRBV7-2 and TRBJ2-3, is GAGVSQSPSNKVTEKGKDVELRCDPISGHTALYWYRQSLGQGLEFLIYFQGNSAPDKSGLPSDRFSAERTGGSVSTLTIQRTQQEDSAVYLCASSPRPHAGTDTQYFGPGTRLTVL.